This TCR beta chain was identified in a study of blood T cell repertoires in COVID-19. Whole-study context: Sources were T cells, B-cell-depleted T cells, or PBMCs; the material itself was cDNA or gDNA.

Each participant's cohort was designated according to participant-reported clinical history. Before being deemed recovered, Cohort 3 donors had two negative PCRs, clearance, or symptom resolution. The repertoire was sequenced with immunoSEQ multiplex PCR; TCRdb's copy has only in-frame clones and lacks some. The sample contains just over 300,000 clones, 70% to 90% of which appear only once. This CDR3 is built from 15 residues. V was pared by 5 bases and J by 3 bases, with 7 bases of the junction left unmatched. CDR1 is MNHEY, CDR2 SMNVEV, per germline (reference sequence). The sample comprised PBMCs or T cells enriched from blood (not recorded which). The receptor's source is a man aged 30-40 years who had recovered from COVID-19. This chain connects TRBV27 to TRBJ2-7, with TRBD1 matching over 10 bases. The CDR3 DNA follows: TGTGCCAGCAGTCTGGGACAGGGGAAGGTCTACGAGCAGTACTTC. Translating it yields CASSLGQGKVYEQYF.